The TCR beta chain under discussion was sequenced for a study of T cell responses to AZD1222 COVID-19 vaccine. Study-level results: Reports say nearly half of spike-specific TCRs go after unmutated variant regions. All repertoire sampling was performed exclusively after the peak T cell response. Donors were chiefly white British, with a greater number of females, and clonal diversity was perhaps underestimated. Spike-specific TCR breadth and depth went up after people got two AZD1222 doses.

The V gene end was trimmed by 0 bases and the J gene end by 3 bases; junction bases not matched to a gene: 13. The V gene's germline CDR1 is GTSNPN and CDR2 SVGIG (reference sequence). The CDR3 extends over 17 amino acids. This clone occurred once. Its antigen is unidentified. TCRdb's table, derived via immunoSEQ multiplex PCR, lists solely in-frame clones and lacks some. The sample includes under 200,000 clones, roughly nine tenths of them seen just once. This receptor was taken from an adult who received the AZD1222 COVID-19 vaccine. This chain connects TRBV30 to TRBJ2-7; 8 positions agree with TRBD2. The sequenced sample was peripheral blood, obtained 28 days after the second AZD1222 dose. The CDR3 loop reads CAWSVVGSGEIIYEQYF. The CDR3 nucleotides read TGTGCCTGGAGTGTAGTTGGTAGCGGGGAGATTATCTACGAGCAGTACTTC.